This T cell receptor beta chain was identified in a study of T cell repertoires and leukemia-associated antigens (dated 2019 in TCRdb). For the wider study: About 5.1 to 6.6 million read pairs and about 3 to 5.0 million effective reads were obtained per sample, with 16 million or so effective reads obtained overall. Using in vitro peptide stimulation of healthy T cells, the study sought to determine the antigen recognized by a TCR Vbeta21 clone earlier detected in CML patients. Results and caveats for the whole study, not just this receptor: No significant differences among the four groups were observed in the numbers of Vbeta genes (about 60), Jbeta genes (over 13), VDJ rearrangements, or unique CDR3s. Antigen specificity and function of the expanded clones were not tested directly and required further investigation.

In this sample, this clonotype turned up a few times. Its antigen remains undetermined. Base qualities are missing; no much larger clone stands one base away. TRIzol reagent was used to extract total RNA from the cultured T cells. 5' rapid amplification of cDNA ends (5'RACE) was used to amplify TCRbeta libraries from RNA. Before sequencing, library concentration and integrity were assessed using Qubit, an Agilent instrument, and quantitative PCR. A commercial service provider sequenced the qualified libraries on Illumina HiSeq or MiSeq. In the source study's methods: MiXCR version 1.8.2 was used to identify TCR sequences in each sample. To qualify, a clone needed a CDR3 longer than four amino acids, an in-frame nucleotide length, and no stop codon. An effective read was defined as a read containing the complete CDR3 structure. Expanded clones were validated by RT-PCR with 24 Vbeta primers, GeneScan spectratyping, and Sanger sequencing. TCRdb ran its own pipeline on the public reads, namely fastp trimming at Q25 and MiXCR clone calling, and kept in-frame beta chains. CDR3 protein duplicates are merged, each entry listing the most common genes and DNA. These V and J calls originate from TCRdb's pipeline instead of the authors' own analysis. This sample lists about 11,000 distinct CDR3 sequences; less than 45% were detected once. The ten most abundant clones make up under 35% of the sample.

Looking up the germline V gene yields CDR1 SQVTM and CDR2 ANQGSEA. CDR3 length: 15 amino acids, cysteine to phenylalanine. Only the CDR3 DNA is retained, 45 bases long and in frame from the first base. At the junction V is shortened by 5 bases and J by 3 bases, with 17 bases in between. As a first step, CD3+ T cells were rested overnight at roughly 2.5 million cells/mL in RPMI 1640 lacking fetal bovine serum. Following the manufacturer's instructions, MACS immunomagnetic beads were used to pull CD3+ T cells out of the PBMCs. Recombination connected TRBV29-1 to TRBJ2-1; the D gene cannot be named for sure. The TCR was taken from a female donor in good health. The sequenced sample was CD3+ T cells sorted from blood and cultured. The DNA is as follows: TGCAGCGTTATTGGTGAAAATACAAACTACAATGAGCAGTTCTTC. This translates into CSVIGENTNYNEQFF.